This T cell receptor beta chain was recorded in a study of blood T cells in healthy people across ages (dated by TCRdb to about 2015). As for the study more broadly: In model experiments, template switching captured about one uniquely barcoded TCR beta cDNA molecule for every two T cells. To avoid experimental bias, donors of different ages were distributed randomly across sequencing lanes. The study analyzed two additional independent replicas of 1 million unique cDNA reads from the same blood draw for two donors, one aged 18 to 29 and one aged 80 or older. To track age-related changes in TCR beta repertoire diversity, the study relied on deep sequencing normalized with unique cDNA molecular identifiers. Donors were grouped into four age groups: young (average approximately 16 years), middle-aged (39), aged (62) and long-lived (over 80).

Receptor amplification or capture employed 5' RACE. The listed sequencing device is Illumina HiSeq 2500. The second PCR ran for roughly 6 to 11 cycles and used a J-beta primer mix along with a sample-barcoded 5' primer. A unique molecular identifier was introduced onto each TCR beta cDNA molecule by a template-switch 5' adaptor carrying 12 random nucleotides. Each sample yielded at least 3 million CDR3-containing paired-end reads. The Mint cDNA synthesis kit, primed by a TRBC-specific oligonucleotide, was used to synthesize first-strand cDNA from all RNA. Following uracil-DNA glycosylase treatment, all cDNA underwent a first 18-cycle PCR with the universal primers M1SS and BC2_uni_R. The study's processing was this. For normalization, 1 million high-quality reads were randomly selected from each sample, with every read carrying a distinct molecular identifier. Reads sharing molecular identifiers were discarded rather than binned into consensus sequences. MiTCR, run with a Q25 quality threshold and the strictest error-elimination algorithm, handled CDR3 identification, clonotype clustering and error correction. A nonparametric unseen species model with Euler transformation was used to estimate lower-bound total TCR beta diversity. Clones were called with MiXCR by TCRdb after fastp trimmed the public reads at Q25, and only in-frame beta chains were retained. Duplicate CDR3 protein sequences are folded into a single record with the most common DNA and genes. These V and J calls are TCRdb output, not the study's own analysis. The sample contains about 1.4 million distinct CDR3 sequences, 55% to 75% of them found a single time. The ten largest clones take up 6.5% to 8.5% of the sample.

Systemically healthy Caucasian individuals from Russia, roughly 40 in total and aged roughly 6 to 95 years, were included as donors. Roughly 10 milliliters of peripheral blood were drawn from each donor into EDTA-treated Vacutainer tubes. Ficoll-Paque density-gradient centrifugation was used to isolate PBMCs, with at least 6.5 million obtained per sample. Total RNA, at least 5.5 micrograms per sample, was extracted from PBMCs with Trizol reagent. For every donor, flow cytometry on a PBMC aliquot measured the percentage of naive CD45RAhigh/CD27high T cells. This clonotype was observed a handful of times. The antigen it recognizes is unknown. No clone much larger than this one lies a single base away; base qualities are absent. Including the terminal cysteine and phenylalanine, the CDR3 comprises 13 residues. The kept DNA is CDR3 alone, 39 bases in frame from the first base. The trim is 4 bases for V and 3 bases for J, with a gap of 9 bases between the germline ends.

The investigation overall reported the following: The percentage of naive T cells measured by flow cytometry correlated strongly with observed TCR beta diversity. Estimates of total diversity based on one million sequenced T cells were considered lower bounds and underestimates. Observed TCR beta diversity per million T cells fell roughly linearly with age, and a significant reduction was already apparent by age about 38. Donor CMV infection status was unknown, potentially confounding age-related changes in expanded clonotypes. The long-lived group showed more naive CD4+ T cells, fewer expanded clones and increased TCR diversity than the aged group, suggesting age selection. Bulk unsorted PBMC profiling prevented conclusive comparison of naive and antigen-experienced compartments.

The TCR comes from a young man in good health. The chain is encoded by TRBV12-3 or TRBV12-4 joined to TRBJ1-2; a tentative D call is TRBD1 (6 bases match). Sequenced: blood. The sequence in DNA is TGTGCCAGCAGTTCATGGACAGACTATGGCTACACCTTC. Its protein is CASSSWTDYGYTF.